The 27 T cell receptor beta chains below were found in one sample sequenced in a study of T cell responses to AZD1222 COVID-19 vaccine. TCRdb keeps only in-frame clones here, not all; method: immunoSEQ multiplex PCR. The table records 150,000 or so clones, over 85% of them present only once. The sample consisted of peripheral blood, taken on day 0 of AZD1222 vaccination. The receptors originated from an adult in good health.

The chain uses TRBV6-4 and TRBJ2-7; D not certain. With 4 bases removed from V and 0 bases from J, the gap between germline ends came to 10 bases. This CDR3 is built from 14 residues. Germline CDR1 reads MRHNA; CDR2 reads SNTAGT. The DNA for the CDR3 is TGTGCCAGCAGTGGGGTGTCGTTCTCCTACGAGCAGTACTTC. This codes for CASSGVSFSYEQYF.

The rearrangement joins TRBV20-1 to TRBJ2-7; the D gene is possibly TRBD1 (6 bases). Germline CDR1 reads DFQATT; CDR2 reads SNEGSKA (reference sequence). The CDR3 has 11 amino acids. V was pared by 4 bases and J by 4 bases, with 8 bases between. The CDR3 loop is CSAIRGYEQYF. The CDR3 bases are TGCAGTGCTATCAGGGGTTACGAGCAGTACTTC.

The rearrangement uses TRBV25-1 and TRBJ1-5, with D perhaps matching TRBD1 (5 bases). The V end was cut by 4 bases, the J end by 7 bases, with 17 bases between. The CDR3 is 15 residues long. The germline V gene has CDR1 MGHDK and CDR2 SYGVNS. Here the CDR3 DNA reads TGTGCCAGCAGTGCCGGGGGTCAGGGTATGCAGCCCCAGCATTTT. Its translation: CASSAGGQGMQPQHF.

This clone turned up a few times. The CDR3 protein is CASSLFSNQPQHF. The CDR3 nucleotides read TGTGCCAGCAGTTTATTTAGCAATCAGCCCCAGCATTTT. The V call is TRBV27, the J call TRBJ1-5; D uncertain. The CDR3 is 13 residues long. Per germline, CDR1 MNHEY and CDR2 SMNVEV (reference sequence). V lost 1 base, J lost 0 bases, and 1 base lay in between.

The gene calls are TRBV11-2 and TRBJ1-1, with D uncertain. This CDR3 has 12 residues. V shed 1 base and J shed 7 bases, with 7 bases lying between them. Looked up from germline, CDR1 is SGHAT and CDR2 is FQNNGV. The CDR3 is CASSLAFLEAFF. The CDR3 nucleotides read TGTGCCAGCAGCTTAGCTTTCCTTGAAGCTTTCTTT. Together with reference TRBV11-2 and TRBJ1-1, the CDR3 gives the full variable domain: EAGVAQSPRYKIIEKRQSVAFWCNPISGHATLYWYQQILGQGPKLLIQFQNNGVVDDSQLPKDRFSAERLKGVDSTLKIQPAKLEDSAVYLCASSLAFLEAFFGQGTRLTVV.

This chain connects TRBV11-2 to TRBJ2-5; D is perhaps TRBD2 (6 bases). CDR1 and CDR2 from the germline V gene are SGHAT and FQNNGV. There are 15 residues in the CDR3. The V end lost 6 bases, the J end lost 2 bases, and 16 bases lay between the germline ends. The CDR3 bases are TGTGCCAGCAGATATCTGCGGGACTCTCAAGAGACCCAGTACTTC. Protein: CASRYLRDSQETQYF.

The V and J genes are TRBV5-1 and TRBJ1-4; D is unclear. Trimming cost V 0 bases and J 8 bases, with 14 bases left between them. The CDR3 totals 15 residues. Germline loops: CDR1 SGHRS, CDR2 YFSETQ. The CDR3 region is CASSLEPTFGEKLFF. In DNA, the CDR3 is TGCGCCAGCAGCTTGGAACCGACATTCGGCGAAAAACTGTTTTTT.

This chain connects TRBV27 to TRBJ1-2, with D possibly being TRBD1 (6 bases). Germline V gene sequence: CDR1 MNHEY, CDR2 SMNVEV (reference sequence). This CDR3 region has 13 residues. Trimming took 8 bases from V and 1 from J, leaving 11 bases between them. The CDR3 loop is CASGRGFNYGYTF. In DNA form, the CDR3 reads TGTGCCAGCGGTAGGGGGTTTAACTATGGCTACACCTTC.

Worth noting for this clone: Other DNA sequences within the sample encode an identical CDR3. This chain connects TRBV7-9 to TRBJ2-7, with TRBD1 as a possible D gene (5 bases). Looked up from germline, CDR1 is SEHNR and CDR2 is FQNEAQ (reference sequence). The V and J ends lost 5 bases and 3 bases respectively, with 11 bases between them. The CDR3 is 13 residues long. The CDR3 DNA sequence: TGTGCCAGCAGCCCGAACGACAGCTACGAGCAGTACTTC. Translated, it gives CASSPNDSYEQYF.

This chain links TRBV6-5 with TRBJ1-6; D remains unclear. Trimming cost V 0 bases and J 10 bases, with 16 bases left between them. There are 16 residues in the CDR3. Per germline, CDR1 MNHEY and CDR2 SVGAGI. In DNA form, the CDR3 reads TGTGCCAGCAGTTACTCGCTCCGCGGGGTAGGGTCACCCCTCCACTTT. It specifies CASSYSLRGVGSPLHF.

Notes on this clone: One end of the junction does not line up with germline, which may come from a read error. The chain is built from TRBV6-5 and TRBJ2-1; 8 positions match TRBD2. The germline V gene encodes CDR1 MNHEY and CDR2 SVGAGI. This CDR3 comprises 15 residues. CDR3 sequence (DNA): TGTGCCAGCAGTACCGGGAGGGCCTCCAACAATGAGCAGTTCTTC. Translating gives CASSTGRASNNEQFF.

J is TRBJ2-1 and V is TRBV7-2; D call uncertain. The germline gives CDR1 SGHTA, CDR2 FQGNSA. Trimming removed 0 bases from V and 0 bases from J, with 6 bases in between. The CDR3 extends over 15 amino acids. CDR3 region: CASSLAGNSYNEQFF. CDR3 coding DNA: TGTGCCAGCAGCTTAGCGGGGAACTCCTACAATGAGCAGTTCTTC.

This chain links TRBV10-2 with TRBJ1-5; unclear D gene. The germline V gene has CDR1 WSHSY and CDR2 SAAADI. The CDR3 runs 13 residues. With 10 bases removed from V and 2 bases from J, the gap between germline ends came to 12 bases. The CDR3 protein is CATAVLGNQPQHF. The CDR3 bases are TGCGCCACCGCTGTCCTAGGCAATCAGCCCCAGCATTTT.

V gene TRBV2 combines with J gene TRBJ2-5, with a weak D call TRBD2 (6 bases). Germline loops: CDR1 SNHLY, CDR2 FYNNEI. The V and J ends lost 2 bases and 2 bases respectively, with 12 bases between them. The CDR3 is 15 amino acids. CDR3 sequence reads: CASSETRGRQETQYF. CDR3 DNA: TGTGCCAGCAGTGAAACGCGGGGTAGGCAAGAGACCCAGTACTTC.

The chain is built from TRBV27 and TRBJ1-2, with 7 bases that match TRBD1. The CDR3 is made up of 14 amino acids. After removal of 6 bases from V and 4 bases from J, the junction contained 8 bases not matched to a gene. The germline V gene encodes CDR1 MNHEY and CDR2 SMNVEV (reference sequence). The CDR3 DNA follows: TGTGCCAGCAGCCCCGGGCCAGGGGGCTATGGCTACACCTTC. Its translation: CASSPGPGGYGYTF.

The chain joins TRBV28 to TRBJ2-7, with D tentatively TRBD1 (5 bases). The CDR3 is 14 residues long. Between the trimmed V and J ends, which lost 8 bases and 3 bases, there was a span of 17 bases. The germline gives CDR1 MDHEN, CDR2 SYDVKM. The DNA of the CDR3 is TGTGCCAGCCAGTTCTGGGGCATCGGCTACGAGCAGTACTTC. This encodes CASQFWGIGYEQYF.

The chain employs TRBV6-1 and TRBJ2-7, with D perhaps TRBD2 (6 bases). CDR1 is MNHNS, CDR2 SASEGT, per germline. This CDR3 region has 17 residues. The V gene lost 2 bases and the J gene lost 0 bases, with 17 bases spanning the gap. The CDR3 nucleotides read TGTGCCAGCAGTGAATGGGTCGCGGGGTCCCACTCCTACGAGCAGTACTTC. It translates to CASSEWVAGSHSYEQYF.

This chain connects TRBV3-1 (or the pseudogene TRBV3-2) to TRBJ1-5; TRBD1 might be the D (5 bases). The germline gives CDR1 LGHDT, CDR2 YNNKEL (reference sequence). V lost 3 bases, J lost 0 bases, and 12 bases lay in between. The CDR3 spans 16 residues. CDR3 region: CASSQAGGYSNQPQHF. The DNA for the CDR3 is TGTGCCAGCAGCCAGGCGGGGGGATATAGCAATCAGCCCCAGCATTTT.

The V and J genes are TRBV29-1 and TRBJ1-2; no reliable D call. Trimming cost V 6 bases and J 3 bases, with 14 bases left between them. The CDR3 is 13 residues long. The germline V gene has CDR1 SQVTM and CDR2 ANQGSEA. The CDR3 loop is CSVHPDEYYGYTF. CDR3 nucleotides: TGCAGCGTCCACCCGGACGAGTACTATGGCTACACCTTC.

The chain has TRBV12-1 and TRBJ1-1; the table gives TRBD1 as D, unverified against the DNA. TRBV12-1 represents a pseudogene. The CDR3 has 20 residues. CDR3 in DNA: TGTGCCAGCCCTAGTAAGGAGCCGCAGGGTATCTCTAAACCGAACACTGAAGCTTTCTTT. Translation: CASPSKEPQGISKPNTEAFF.

With respect to this clone: One end of the junction is discordant with germline, which a read error may explain. This rearrangement joins TRBV5-1 to TRBJ1-6; D unresolved. There are 14 residues in the CDR3. Germline CDR1 SGHRS, CDR2 YFSETQ. The DNA of the CDR3 is TGCGCCAGCAGATTGGAGAGCCCAGCGGCCCCCCTCCACTTT. Its translation: CASRLESPAAPLHF.

This clone was recorded once. The chain uses TRBV6-1 and TRBJ2-7; a weak D match, TRBD2 (5 bases). CDR3 length: 15 amino acids. Germline V CDR1 and CDR2: MNHNS, SASEGT. The ends were cut back, 2 bases at V and 5 bases at J, with 16 bases in the middle. CDR3 sequence reads: CASSEPTRVRNEQYF. The CDR3 DNA reads TGTGCCAGCAGTGAACCTACTAGGGTTCGCAACGAGCAGTACTTC.

The chain uses TRBV5-1 and TRBJ2-7, with TRBD1 matching 7 bases. The CDR3 sequence is 15 residues long. The V and J ends lost 4 bases and 1 base, in that order; junction bases with no gene match: 8. From germline, CDR1 is SGHRS and CDR2 YFSETQ. CDR3 sequence (DNA): TGCGCCAGCAGCATAGCCGGGACAGCTTCCTACGAGCAGTACTTC. Translation: CASSIAGTASYEQYF.

V usage is TRBV7-9 and J usage is TRBJ1-1; 8 nucleotides line up with TRBD1. CDR3 length: 14 amino acids. V gave up 5 bases and J gave up 6 bases; unmatched junction bases: 8. Germline V gene data show CDR1 as SEHNR and CDR2 as FQNEAQ (reference sequence). The CDR3 bases are TGTGCCAGCAGCCACAGGGGGGGATCCGCTGAAGCTTTCTTT. This codes for CASSHRGGSAEAFF.

V usage is TRBV9 and J usage is TRBJ2-3, with 7 bases fitting TRBD2. Per germline, CDR1 SGDLS and CDR2 YYNGEE. There are 15 residues in the CDR3. V lost 3 bases to trimming and J lost 6 bases; unmatched junction nucleotides: 10. CDR3 in amino acids: CASSASGTTADTQYF. CDR3 DNA sequence: TGTGCCAGCAGCGCCTCCGGGACTACCGCGGATACGCAGTATTTT.

A single count supports this clone. The rearrangement links TRBV27 to TRBJ2-1, with unresolved D. Germline CDR1 and CDR2: MNHEY and SMNVEV (reference sequence). The V end was cut by 2 bases, the J end by 0 bases, with 8 bases between. The CDR3 contains 15 residues. CDR3 loop: CASSLVGRSYNEQFF. The CDR3 DNA sequence: TGTGCCAGCAGTTTAGTGGGCCGCTCCTACAATGAGCAGTTCTTC.

This chain uses TRBV27 with TRBJ1-4; TRBD1 agrees at 7 bases. The CDR3 sequence is 15 residues long. V was clipped by 6 bases and J by 5 bases; unmatched bases: 9. Germline V gene lookup returns CDR1 MNHEY and CDR2 SMNVEV (reference sequence). The CDR3 DNA sequence: TGTGCCAGCAGCCCCCCGGGACAGCCGAATGAAAAACTGTTTTTT. Residues: CASSPPGQPNEKLFF. Drawing the rest from reference TRBV27 and TRBJ1-4, the complete variable domain is EAQVTQNPRYLITVTGKKLTVTCSQNMNHEYMSWYRQDPGLGLRQIYYSMNVEVTDKGDVPEGYKVSRKEKRNFPLILESPSPNQTSLYFCASSPPGQPNEKLFFGSGTQLSVL.